In this sample, the clone carrying this T cell receptor beta chain turned up many times. Its antigen remains unidentified. An absence of ophthalmopathy progression within 18 months meant stable Graves' hyperthyroidism. This entry belongs to a study of T cells in Graves' hyperthyroidism and ophthalmopathy. Researchers amplified the TCR beta CDR3 regions from RNA transcripts. HTBI primers were employed in a first-round RT-PCR of the TCR CDR3. TCRdb reprocessed the multiplex PCR reads with MiXCR, giving one entry per CDR3 protein. The sample contains approximately 560,000 distinct CDR3 sequences, under 60% of which appear only once. Overall study findings and caveats: The authors' 13 V-J model separated ophthalmopathy from stable hyperthyroidism. Among clonotypes expanded in thyroid above 0.001, most were also found in blood.

Germline values: CDR1 KGHDR, CDR2 SFDVKD. Trimming took 5 bases from V and 7 from J; bases not matched to a gene: 8. This CDR3 region has 14 residues. The clonotype comes from a young woman with Graves' hyperthyroidism. Input material: peripheral blood or thyroid tissue (not recorded which). The rearrangement joins TRBV24-1 to TRBJ2-7, with 9 bases that match TRBD1. Written as DNA, the CDR3 is TGTGCCACCAGTGGGACAGGGGCCTCCTGGGAGCAGTACTTC. Encoded protein: CATSGTGASWEQYF.